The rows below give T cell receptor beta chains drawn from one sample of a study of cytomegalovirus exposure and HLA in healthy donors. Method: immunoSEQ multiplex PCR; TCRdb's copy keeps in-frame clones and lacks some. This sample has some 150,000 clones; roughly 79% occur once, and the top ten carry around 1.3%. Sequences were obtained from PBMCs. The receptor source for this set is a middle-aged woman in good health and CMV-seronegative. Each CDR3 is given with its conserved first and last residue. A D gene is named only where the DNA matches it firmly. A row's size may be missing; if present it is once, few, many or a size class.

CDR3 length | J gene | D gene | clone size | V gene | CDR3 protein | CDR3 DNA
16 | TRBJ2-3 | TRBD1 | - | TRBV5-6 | CASSPRDRLDTDTQYF | TGTGCCAGCAGCCCGCGGGACAGGTTAGACACAGATACGCAGTATTTT
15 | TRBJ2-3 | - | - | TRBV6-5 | CASRQLGGPTDTQYF | TGTGCCAGCAGGCAATTGGGGGGGCCAACAGATACGCAGTATTTT
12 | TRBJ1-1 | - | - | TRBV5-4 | CASSLADRESFF | TGTGCCAGCAGCTTGGCTGACAGAGAGTCTTTCTTT
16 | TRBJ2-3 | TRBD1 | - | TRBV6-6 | CASIGRWTGDPTTQYF | TGTGCCAGCATTGGGAGGTGGACAGGGGACCCTACAACGCAGTATTTT
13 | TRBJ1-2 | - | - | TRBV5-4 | CASSLEQNYGYTF | TGTGCCAGCAGCTTGGAACAGAACTATGGCTACACCTTC
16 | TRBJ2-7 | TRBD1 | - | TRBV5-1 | CASSTEPGQGSNEQYF | TGCGCCAGCAGCACGGAGCCGGGACAGGGATCCAACGAGCAGTACTTC
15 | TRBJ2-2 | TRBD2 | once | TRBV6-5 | CASRVAGGNTGELFF | TGTGCCAGCAGAGTAGCGGGGGGGAACACCGGGGAGCTGTTTTTT
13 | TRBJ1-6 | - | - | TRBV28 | CASLFSGSSPLHF | TGTGCCAGCCTGTTCTCGGGGAGTTCACCCCTCCACTTT
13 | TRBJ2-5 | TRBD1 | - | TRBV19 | CASSAGGGETQYF | TGTGCCAGTAGTGCAGGGGGTGGAGAGACCCAGTACTTC
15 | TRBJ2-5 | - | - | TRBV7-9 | CASSFLGLGRKTQYF | TGTGCCAGCAGCTTCCTGGGACTCGGCAGGAAGACCCAGTACTTC
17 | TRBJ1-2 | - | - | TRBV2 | CASSEATAGAHGYGYTF | TGTGCCAGCAGTGAAGCGACGGCAGGGGCGCATGGCTATGGCTACACCTTC
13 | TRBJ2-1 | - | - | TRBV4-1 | CASSQANYNEQFF | TGCGCCAGCAGCCAAGCCAATTACAATGAGCAGTTCTTC
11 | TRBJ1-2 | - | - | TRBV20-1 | CSARDPGGYTF | TGCAGTGCTAGAGATCCGGGTGGCTACACCTTC
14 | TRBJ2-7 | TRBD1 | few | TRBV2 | CASKPGQGSYEQYF | TGTGCCAGCAAACCGGGACAGGGCTCCTACGAGCAGTACTTC
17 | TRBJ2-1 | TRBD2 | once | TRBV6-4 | CASSTHSGGASYNEQFF | TGTGCCAGCAGTACCCATTCGGGGGGGGCTTCCTACAATGAGCAGTTCTTC
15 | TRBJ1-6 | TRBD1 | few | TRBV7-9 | CASSRRQGVGSPLHF | TGTGCCAGCAGCCGTCGACAGGGAGTAGGTTCACCCCTCCACTTT
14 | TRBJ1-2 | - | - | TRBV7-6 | CASSPRQDNYGYTF | TGTGCCAGCAGCCCGAGACAGGATAACTATGGCTACACCTTC
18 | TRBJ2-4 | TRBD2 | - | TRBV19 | CASSIRPQAQLAGGRTYF | TGTGCCAGTAGTATTAGGCCCCAGGCCCAACTAGCGGGGGGGCGTACGTACTTC
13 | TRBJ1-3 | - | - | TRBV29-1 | CSVFGSAGNTIYF | TGCAGCGTTTTCGGGTCAGCCGGAAACACCATATATTTT
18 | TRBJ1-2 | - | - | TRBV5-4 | CASSWAARDITRNYGYTF | TGTGCCAGCAGCTGGGCCGCCAGGGACATCACAAGAAACTATGGCTACACCTTC
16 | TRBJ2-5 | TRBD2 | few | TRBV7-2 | CASSPSGGAGGETQYF | TGTGCCAGCAGCCCTAGCGGGGGGGCCGGGGGGGAGACCCAGTACTTC
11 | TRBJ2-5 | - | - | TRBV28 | CASSSQETQYF | TGTGCCAGCAGTTCTCAAGAGACCCAGTACTTC
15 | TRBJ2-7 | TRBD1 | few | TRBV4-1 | CASSQSGTGAYEQYF | TGCGCCAGCAGCCAATCCGGGACAGGAGCCTACGAGCAGTACTTC
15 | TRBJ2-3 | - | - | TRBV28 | CASSLKGIFTDTQYF | TGTGCCAGCAGTTTAAAGGGGATATTCACAGATACGCAGTATTTT
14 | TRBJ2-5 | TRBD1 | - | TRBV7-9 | CASSLGQGVETQYF | TGTGCCAGCAGCTTAGGGCAGGGGGTTGAGACCCAGTACTTC
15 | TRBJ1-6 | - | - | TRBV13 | CASSLGSGYNSPLHF | TGTGCCAGCAGCTTAGGTTCAGGTTATAATTCACCCCTCCACTTT
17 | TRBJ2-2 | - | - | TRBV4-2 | CASSQDAPGSVTGKLFF | TGTGCCAGCAGCCAGGATGCCCCGGGGTCGGTCACCGGGAAGCTGTTTTTT
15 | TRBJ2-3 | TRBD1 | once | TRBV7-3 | CASTLTGSTTDTQYF | TGTGCCAGCACCTTGACAGGGTCTACTACAGATACGCAGTATTTT
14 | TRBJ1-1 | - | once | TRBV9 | CASSALRVNTEAFF | TGTGCCAGCAGCGCTCTGAGGGTGAACACTGAAGCTTTCTTT
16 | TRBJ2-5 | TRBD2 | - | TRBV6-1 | CASSDWTSGGQETQYF | TGTGCCAGCAGTGACTGGACTAGCGGGGGCCAAGAGACCCAGTACTTC
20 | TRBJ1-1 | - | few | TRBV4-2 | CASSQESEFARFLKNTEAFF | TGTGCCAGCAGCCAAGAGAGCGAGTTCGCGCGTTTCCTTAAGAACACTGAAGCTTTCTTT
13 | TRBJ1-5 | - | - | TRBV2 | CASTSDSNQPQHF | TGTGCCAGCACCTCGGACAGTAATCAGCCCCAGCATTTT
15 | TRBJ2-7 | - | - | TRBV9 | CASSVEAGPTYEQYF | TGTGCCAGCAGCGTAGAGGCGGGGCCCACCTACGAGCAGTACTTC
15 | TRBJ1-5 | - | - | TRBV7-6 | CASSLVQGRNQPQHF | TGTGCCAGCAGCTTAGTGCAGGGGCGCAATCAGCCCCAGCATTTT
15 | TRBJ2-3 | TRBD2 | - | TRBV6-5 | CASSYLAGGADTQYF | TGTGCCAGCAGTTACTTAGCGGGGGGGGCAGATACGCAGTATTTT
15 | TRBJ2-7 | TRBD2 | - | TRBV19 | CASSISGTSGERKYF | TGTGCCAGTAGTATAAGCGGGACTAGCGGGGAGAGAAAATACTTC